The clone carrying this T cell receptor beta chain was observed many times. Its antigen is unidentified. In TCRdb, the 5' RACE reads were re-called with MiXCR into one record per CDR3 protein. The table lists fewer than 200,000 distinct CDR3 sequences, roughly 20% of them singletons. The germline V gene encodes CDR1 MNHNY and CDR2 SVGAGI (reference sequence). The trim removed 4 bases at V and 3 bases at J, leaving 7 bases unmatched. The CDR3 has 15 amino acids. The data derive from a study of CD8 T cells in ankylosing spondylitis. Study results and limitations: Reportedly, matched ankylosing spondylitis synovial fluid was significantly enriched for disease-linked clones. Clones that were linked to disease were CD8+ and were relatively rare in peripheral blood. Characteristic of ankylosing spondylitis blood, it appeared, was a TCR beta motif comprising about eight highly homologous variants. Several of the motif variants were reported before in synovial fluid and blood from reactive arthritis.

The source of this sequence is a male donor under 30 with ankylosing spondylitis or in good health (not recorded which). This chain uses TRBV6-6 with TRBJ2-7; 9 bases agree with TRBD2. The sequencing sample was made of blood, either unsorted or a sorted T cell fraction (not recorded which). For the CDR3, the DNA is TGTGCCAGCAGTTCTTTTCTAGCGGGGAGCTACGAGCAGTACGTC. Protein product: CASSSFLAGSYEQYV.